This entry features one TCR beta chain sequence. The antigen is unknown. This record belongs to a study of cytomegalovirus exposure and HLA in healthy donors. 13 Jbeta primers and 60 Vbeta primers were used for the PCR. Clones were sequenced by immunoSEQ multiplex PCR, and TCRdb holds only the in-frame ones, with some missing. The table shows 150,000 or so clones, with more than 7.5% occurring only once. Germline-derived CDR1 and CDR2 are WNHNN and SYGVQD (reference sequence). V was pared by 2 bases and J by 2 bases, with 6 bases between. The CDR3 loop spans 13 amino acids. Findings and caveats of the study: The HLA-A and HLA-B alleles of most subjects were reportedly predicted accurately from TCR beta sequences.

This TCR was sampled from a man aged 50-59 years in good health and CMV-seronegative. V and J are TRBV10-1 and TRBJ1-1; D remains unclear. Sequenced input: PBMCs. CDR3 residues: CASSENSNTEAFF. CDR3 DNA sequence: TGCGCCAGCAGTGAGAACAGTAACACTGAAGCTTTCTTT.